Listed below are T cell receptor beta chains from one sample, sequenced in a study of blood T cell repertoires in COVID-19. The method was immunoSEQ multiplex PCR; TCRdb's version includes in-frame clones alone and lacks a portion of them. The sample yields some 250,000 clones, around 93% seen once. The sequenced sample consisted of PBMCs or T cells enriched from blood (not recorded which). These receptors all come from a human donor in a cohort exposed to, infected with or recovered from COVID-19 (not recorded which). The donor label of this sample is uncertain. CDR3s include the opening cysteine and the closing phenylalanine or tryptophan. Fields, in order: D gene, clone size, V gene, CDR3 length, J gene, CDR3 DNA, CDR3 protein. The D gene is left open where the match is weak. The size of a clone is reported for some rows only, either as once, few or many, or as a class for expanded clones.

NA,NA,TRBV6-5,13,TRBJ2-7,TGTGCCAGCAGACCCCCAGGGGGGAATGAGCAGTACTTC,CASRPPGGNEQYF
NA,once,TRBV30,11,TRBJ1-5,TGTGCCTCGAACCAGGGTCAGCCCCAGCATTTT,CASNQGQPQHF
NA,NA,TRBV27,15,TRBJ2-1,TGTGCCAGCGGGTCACCAGTGGGAGCTTACAATGAGCAGTTCTTC,CASGSPVGAYNEQFF
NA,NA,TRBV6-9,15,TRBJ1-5,TGTGCCAGCAGAGGACAGTTCGGGTCCAATCAGCCCCAGCATTTT,CASRGQFGSNQPQHF
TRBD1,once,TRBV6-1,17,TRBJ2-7,TGTGCCAGCAGTGATGGGTTCGGACAGGGTGACATTTACGAGCAGTACTTC,CASSDGFGQGDIYEQYF
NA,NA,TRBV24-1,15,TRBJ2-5,TGTGCCACCAGTGGCGGCAGGGACTTTCAAGAGACCCAGTACTTC,CATSGGRDFQETQYF
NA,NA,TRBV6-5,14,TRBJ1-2,TGTGCCAGCAGTTTCGGGGAGGGCAACTATGGCTACACCTTC,CASSFGEGNYGYTF
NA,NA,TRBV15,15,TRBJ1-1,TGTGCCACCAGCAAACTCGAAACAGGGCCGACTGAAGCTTTCTTT,CATSKLETGPTEAFF
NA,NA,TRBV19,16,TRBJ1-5,TGTGCCAGTATCGACAAAAACCAGGGTTTCAATCAGCCCCAGCATTTT,CASIDKNQGFNQPQHF
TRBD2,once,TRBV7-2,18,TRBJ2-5,TGTGCCAGCAGCTTAGCGACTAGCGGGGGGCCACACCAAGAGACCCAGTACTTC,CASSLATSGGPHQETQYF
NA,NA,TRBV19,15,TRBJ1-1,TGTGCCAGTAGTATCGCGACGGCGGGGGACACTGAAGCTTTCTTT,CASSIATAGDTEAFF
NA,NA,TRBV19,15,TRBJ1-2,TGTGCCAGTAGCCTCCGCCGGGTTTTCTTTCATGGCTACACCTTC,CASSLRRVFFHGYTF
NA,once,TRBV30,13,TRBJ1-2,TGTGCCTGGAGGGGACATCCGGGGTATGGCTACACCTTC,CAWRGHPGYGYTF
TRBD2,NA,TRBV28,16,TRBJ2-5,TGTGCCAGCAGTGGGGTCGTTTTCGCGGGGGAAGAGACCCAGTACTTC,CASSGVVFAGEETQYF
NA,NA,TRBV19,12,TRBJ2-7,TGTGCCAGTAAGGGCAGGGGCTACGAGCAGTACTTC,CASKGRGYEQYF
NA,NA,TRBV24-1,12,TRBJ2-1,TGTGCCACCAGTGACCCCCTCAATGAGCAGTTCTTC,CATSDPLNEQFF
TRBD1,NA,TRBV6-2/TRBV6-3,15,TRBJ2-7,TGTGCCAGCAGCCCCCAAGGGACAGGGGGGTTCGAGCAGTACTTC,CASSPQGTGGFEQYF
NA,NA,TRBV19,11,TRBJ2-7,TGTGCCAGTAGTCAGGAGGACGAGCAGTACTTC,CASSQEDEQYF
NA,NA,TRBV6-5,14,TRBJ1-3,TGTGCCAGCAGGACGTCAGGGGAAGGAAACACCATATATTTT,CASRTSGEGNTIYF
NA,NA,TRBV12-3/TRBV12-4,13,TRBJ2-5,TGTGCCAGCAGTTTGACCTGGGCGCAGACCCAGTACTTC,CASSLTWAQTQYF
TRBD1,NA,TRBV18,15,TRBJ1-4,TGTGCCAGCTCACCGAGAACAGGGGAAAATGAAAAACTGTTTTTT,CASSPRTGENEKLFF
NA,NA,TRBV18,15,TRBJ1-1,TGTGCCAGCTCACCACCCTCTTTGACAGAGGTGTCAGCTTTCTTT,CASSPPSLTEVSAFF
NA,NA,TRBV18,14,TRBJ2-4,TGTGCCAGCTCACCATCAGGGTTTGGAGACATTCAGTACTTC,CASSPSGFGDIQYF
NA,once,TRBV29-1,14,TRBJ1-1,TGCAGCGTTGAACGGGGGGCGCTGGGCACTGAAGCTTTCTTT,CSVERGALGTEAFF
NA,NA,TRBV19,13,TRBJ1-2,TGTGCCAGTAGTATCGGCAGGGTCTATGGCTACACCTTC,CASSIGRVYGYTF
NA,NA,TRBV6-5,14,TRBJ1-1,TGTGCCAGCAGTTACGTGGGCCCGAACACTGAAGCTTTCTTT,CASSYVGPNTEAFF
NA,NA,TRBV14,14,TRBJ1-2,TGTGCCAGCAGCCCCTTACAGCGGAACTATGGCTACACCTTC,CASSPLQRNYGYTF
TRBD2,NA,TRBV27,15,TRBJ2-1,TGTGCCAGCAGCACTGTAGCGGGGGGATACAATGAGCAGTTCTTC,CASSTVAGGYNEQFF
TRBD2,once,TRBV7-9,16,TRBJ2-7,TGTGCCAGCAGCCCTAACCGCGGGGGGAGCTCCTACGAGCAGTACTTC,CASSPNRGGSSYEQYF
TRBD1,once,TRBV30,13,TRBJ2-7,TGTGCCTGGAGCCCGGACAGGTCATACGAGCAGTACTTC,CAWSPDRSYEQYF
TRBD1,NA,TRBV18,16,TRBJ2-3,TGTGCCAGCTCACCACCAGGACAGGGAGTTGGGGGCACGCAGTATTTT,CASSPPGQGVGGTQYF
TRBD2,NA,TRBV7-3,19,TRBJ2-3,TGTGCCAGCAGCTTGGGACTAGCGGGGGTGGGTCTGGGCACAGATACGCAGTATTTT,CASSLGLAGVGLGTDTQYF
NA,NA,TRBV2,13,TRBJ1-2,TGTGCCGGGACCACAGGGACTAACTATGGCTACACCTTC,CAGTTGTNYGYTF
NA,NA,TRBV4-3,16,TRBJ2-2,TGCGCCAGCAGCCAAGCTAGCGTAGGGGAAACCGGGGAGCTGTTTTTT,CASSQASVGETGELFF
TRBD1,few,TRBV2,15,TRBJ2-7,TGTGCCAGCAGTGGTGGAGACAGGGGGTCCTACGAGCAGTACTTC,CASSGGDRGSYEQYF
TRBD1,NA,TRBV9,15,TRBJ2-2,TGTGCCAGCAGCAAGACAGGGTCGGACACCGGGGAGCTGTTTTTT,CASSKTGSDTGELFF
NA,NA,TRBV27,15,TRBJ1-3,TGTGCCAGCAGTTTAAATCCGGTAGCGGGAAACACCATATATTTT,CASSLNPVAGNTIYF
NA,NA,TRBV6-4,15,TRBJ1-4,TGTGCCAGCAGTGACCGAAGGACTTGGGGTGAAAAACTGTTTTTT,CASSDRRTWGEKLFF
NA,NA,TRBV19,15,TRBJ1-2,TGTGCCAGTAGTATAGATCAGGACAATGTCTATGGCTACACCTTC,CASSIDQDNVYGYTF
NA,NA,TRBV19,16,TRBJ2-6,TGTGCCAGTAGTGCCCATTGGAGCTCTGGGGCCAACGTCCTGACTTTC,CASSAHWSSGANVLTF
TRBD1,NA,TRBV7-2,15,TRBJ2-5,TGTGCCAGCAGCGTAGACAGGGGACGGCAAGAGACCCAGTACTTC,CASSVDRGRQETQYF
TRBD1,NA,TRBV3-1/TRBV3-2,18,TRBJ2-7,TGTGCCAGCAGCCAACCCAGATGGACAGGCCTAAGCTCCTACGAGCAGTACTTC,CASSQPRWTGLSSYEQYF
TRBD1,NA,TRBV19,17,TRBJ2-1,TGTGCCAGTAGTGAGGACAGGGGCCCCGCGGGTTACAATGAGCAGTTCTTC,CASSEDRGPAGYNEQFF
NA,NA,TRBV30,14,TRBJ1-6,TGTGCCTGGAGTGTGGGTGGGGGCGGTTCACCCCTCCACTTT,CAWSVGGGGSPLHF
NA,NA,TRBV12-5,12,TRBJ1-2,TGTGCTAGTGGTGTACACGACTATGGCTACACCTTC,CASGVHDYGYTF
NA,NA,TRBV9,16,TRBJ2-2,TGTGCCAGCAGCGTAGCTCCCGGGGCGAACACCGGGGAGCTGTTTTTT,CASSVAPGANTGELFF
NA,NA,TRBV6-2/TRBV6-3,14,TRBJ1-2,TGTGCCAGCAGTTACTCATCAGGGTCCTATGGCTACACCTTC,CASSYSSGSYGYTF
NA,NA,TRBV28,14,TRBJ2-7,TGTGCCAGCAGTTTAGGGGCCAGCATCTACGAGCAGTACTTC,CASSLGASIYEQYF
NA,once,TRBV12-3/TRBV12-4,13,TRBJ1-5,TGTGCCAGCAGCCGACAGGACGCCCAGCCCCAGCATTTT,CASSRQDAQPQHF
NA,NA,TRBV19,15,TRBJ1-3,TGTGCCAGTAGTCCCGATCGGGGACTCGGAAACACCATATATTTT,CASSPDRGLGNTIYF
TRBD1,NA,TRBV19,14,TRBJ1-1,TGTGCCAGTAGCCGGACAGGGGAGGCCACTGAAGCTTTCTTT,CASSRTGEATEAFF
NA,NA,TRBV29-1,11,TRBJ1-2,TGCAGCGTTGTAGGGGGTCATGGCTACACCTTC,CSVVGGHGYTF
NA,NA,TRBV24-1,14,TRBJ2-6,TGTGCCACCAGTGGTCTCTCTGGGGCCAACGTCCTGACTTTC,CATSGLSGANVLTF
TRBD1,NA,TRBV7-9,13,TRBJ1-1,TGTGCCAGCAGCTTAAGGGGGCCCACTGAAGCTTTCTTT,CASSLRGPTEAFF
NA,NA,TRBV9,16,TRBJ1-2,TGTGCCAGCAGTGAGAGTGCCGGGTCTTCCCTGGATGGCTACACCTTC,CASSESAGSSLDGYTF